The 8 T cell receptor beta chains reported below all come from one sample, sequenced in a study of blood T cell repertoires in COVID-19 (dated by TCRdb to the early 2020s). The library was built by means of the immunoSEQ multiplex PCR assay. Not all clones reach the TCRdb copy of this immuneACCESS table, which keeps in-frame sequences only. Checked studies attribute under half of the gap to unresolved V genes and leave the rest unexplained. This sample is represented by roughly 300,000 clones; 83% of them were singletons. 8.5% to 9.5% of the sample goes to the ten largest clones. Input material: peripheral blood. All receptors derive from a woman aged 45 to 65 who had recovered from COVID-19.

The chain combines TRBV29-1 with TRBJ2-1, with TRBD2 identical over 7 bases. The CDR3 loop spans 14 amino acids. J was trimmed by 9 bases and V by 7 bases; bases with no gene match: 15. The germline V gene has CDR1 SQVTM and CDR2 ANQGSEA. DNA of the CDR3: TGCAGCGGGGCCGGGGGGAGCCGGGGTGGTGAGCAGTTCTTC. Encoded protein: CSGAGGSRGGEQFF.

This clone was found a few times. V is TRBV6-5 and J is TRBJ2-1, with 8 bases aligning to TRBD2. Germline CDR1 is MNHEY and CDR2 is SVGAGI. CDR3 length: 15 amino acids. With 9 bases clipped from V and 2 bases from J, the junction kept 9 bases outside the gene matches. The CDR3 loop reads CASTQDSGTYNEQFF. CDR3 bases: TGTGCCAGTACGCAGGATAGCGGGACCTACAATGAGCAGTTCTTC.

This clone was counted a single time. V usage is TRBV5-1 and J usage is TRBJ2-1, with D possibly matching TRBD1 (6 bases). The V gene lost 3 bases and the J gene lost 0 bases, with 13 bases spanning the gap. Looked up from germline, CDR1 is SGHRS and CDR2 is YFSETQ. CDR3 length: 16 amino acids. CDR3 nucleotides: TGCGCCAGCAGCTCTCAGGGGAAACGCTCCTACAATGAGCAGTTCTTC. This encodes CASSSQGKRSYNEQFF.

This clone was recorded a few times. The chain is built from TRBV19 and TRBJ1-6; D call uncertain. Trimming removed 2 bases at V and 8 bases at J, with 13 bases between. Germline CDR1 is LNHDA and CDR2 is SQIVND (reference sequence). The CDR3 is made up of 15 amino acids. In DNA, the CDR3 is TGTGCCAGTAGTATAACGGGCCAGCGGGATTCACCCCTCCACTTT. It translates to CASSITGQRDSPLHF.

The V call is TRBV19, the J call TRBJ2-3; 7 bases match TRBD2. The V gene's germline CDR1 is LNHDA and CDR2 SQIVND (reference sequence). This CDR3 has 16 amino acids. V shed 3 bases, J shed 6 bases, and the junction held 12 bases outside the gene matches. The CDR3 DNA reads TGTGCCAGTAGTATCCTAGCGGCCCCTGGAGGTGATACGCAGTATTTT. Its translation is CASSILAAPGGDTQYF.

The J gene is TRBJ1-2, the V gene TRBV27; D not certain. The length of the CDR3 is 15 residues. With 8 bases removed from V and 2 bases from J, the gap between germline ends came to 18 bases. Per germline, CDR1 MNHEY and CDR2 SMNVEV (reference sequence). CDR3 residues: CASRGGGPGNYGYTF. The CDR3 DNA reads as TGTGCCAGCCGGGGTGGCGGCCCGGGGAACTATGGCTACACCTTC.

This chain uses TRBV6-6 with TRBJ2-3; 8 nucleotides align to TRBD1. The trim removed 6 bases at V and 4 bases at J, leaving 6 bases unmatched. The CDR3 has 14 residues. Looked up from germline, CDR1 is MNHNY and CDR2 is SVGAGI (reference sequence). CDR3 nucleotides: TGTGCCAGCAGAACCGGGACAGGAGCAGATACGCAGTATTTT. This encodes CASRTGTGADTQYF.

The CDR3 DNA reads TGTGCCATCAGTACGGACACGGTCTATGGCTACACCTTC. Its protein is CAISTDTVYGYTF. The chain uses TRBV10-3 and TRBJ1-2, with D possibly being TRBD1 (5 bases). Germline V lookup: CDR1 ENHRY, CDR2 SYGVKD. The V end was cut by 5 bases, the J end by 4 bases, with 11 bases between. The CDR3 covers 13 residues.